Below are 15 T cell receptor beta chains sequenced from a single sample in a study of early T cells in non-severe SARS-CoV-2 infection. A single record per CDR3 protein comes from TCRdb applying MiXCR to the 5' RACE reads. The table lists 35,000 to 40,000 distinct CDR3 sequences, about 4.5% of them singletons. The sequencing sample was made of whole blood. The origin of the receptors is an adult who was a healthcare worker with PCR-confirmed SARS-CoV-2 infection or an uninfected control (not recorded which).

The gene calls are TRBV3-1 and TRBJ1-1; D is unresolved. The CDR3 is 17 residues long. Deletions cut 6 bases from V and 0 bases from J, with 20 bases between. In germline, CDR1 is LGHDT, CDR2 YNNKEL (reference sequence). CDR3 bases: TGTGCCAGCAGTCTTTCCGAACGGAGTAGAATGAACACTGAAGCTTTCTTT. Translating it yields CASSLSERSRMNTEAFF.

This clonotype was picked up many times. This chain uses TRBV20-1 with TRBJ1-4; possible D gene TRBD1, 5 bases. Germline V gene lookup returns CDR1 DFQATT and CDR2 SNEGSKA (reference sequence). The CDR3 has 15 amino acids. Trimming took 0 bases from V and 2 from J, leaving 10 bases between them. The CDR3 spells CSAREPGTTNEKLFF. The CDR3 coding sequence is TGCAGTGCTAGAGAACCAGGGACCACTAATGAAAAACTGTTTTTT.

This clonotype occurred many times. The rearrangement joins TRBV5-5 to TRBJ1-5, with a tentative D call TRBD1 (5 bases). The CDR3 has 15 residues. Per the germline V gene, CDR1 is SGHKS and CDR2 is YYEKEE (reference sequence). V was shortened by 5 bases and J by 3 bases, with 15 bases between the two germline ends. In nucleotides, the CDR3 is TGTGCCAGCAGGTGGGAAGACAGTCTCAATCAGCCCCAGCATTTT. Translated, it gives CASRWEDSLNQPQHF.

This rearrangement joins TRBV3-1 to TRBJ2-7; TRBD1 agrees at 9 bases. Looked up from germline, CDR1 is LGHDT and CDR2 is YNNKEL (reference sequence). The CDR3 contains 13 residues. The trim removed 3 bases at V and 5 bases at J, leaving 2 bases unmatched. CDR3 coding DNA: TGTGCCAGCAGCCAGGGACAGGGCAACGAGCAGTACTTC. As protein: CASSQGQGNEQYF.

V usage is TRBV25-1 and J usage is TRBJ2-7; D is possibly TRBD1 or TRBD2 (7 bases each). Germline V CDR1 and CDR2: MGHDK, SYGVNS. Deletions cut 7 bases from V and 0 bases from J, with 16 bases between. The CDR3 is 15 amino acids. Here the CDR3 reads CASKWDSGISYEQYF. CDR3 DNA: TGTGCCAGCAAATGGGACAGCGGGATCTCCTACGAGCAGTACTTC.

This clonotype occurred many times. V usage is TRBV29-1 and J usage is TRBJ2-1; 8 positions agree with TRBD1. The germline V gene has CDR1 SQVTM and CDR2 ANQGSEA. V lost 1 base and J lost 7; bases outside the gene matches: 9. The CDR3 totals 15 residues. CDR3 DNA: TGCAGCGTTGAAGGGGGGCAGGGGGCGGTGAATGAGCAGTTCTTC. Its translation is CSVEGGQGAVNEQFF.

The table lists this clonotype with many counts. This chain joins TRBV5-1 and TRBJ2-4, with TRBD1 matching 8 bases. This CDR3 region has 15 residues. V was pared by 2 bases and J by 6 bases, with 7 bases of the junction left unmatched. Germline V lookup: CDR1 SGHRS, CDR2 YFSETQ. In DNA form, the CDR3 reads TGCGCCAGCAGCTTTACCGGACAGGGAGCAAACATTCAGTACTTC. Amino acids: CASSFTGQGANIQYF.

At least ten counts were recorded for this clonotype. The V and J genes are TRBV7-6 and TRBJ2-2; weak D call: TRBD2 (6 bases). The CDR3 spans 14 residues. The V and J ends lost 6 bases and 6 bases respectively, with 14 bases between them. CDR1 and CDR2 from the germline V gene are SGHVS and FNYEAQ. DNA for the CDR3: TGTGCCAGCAGAGGAGGGGAGATCGCCGGGGAGCTGTTTTTT. It translates to CASRGGEIAGELFF. Full variable domain (missing parts from reference TRBV7-6 and TRBJ2-2): GAGVSQSPRYKVTKRGQDVALRCDPISGHVSLYWYRQALGQGPEFLTYFNYEAQQDKSGLPNDRFSAERPEGSISTLTIQRTEQRDSAMYRCASRGGEIAGELFFGEGSRLTVL.

The CDR3 sequence: CASSQERRPDTEAFF. CDR3 nucleotides: TGTGCCAGCAGCCAAGAGAGGCGGCCTGACACTGAAGCTTTCTTT. The chain uses TRBV4-2 and TRBJ1-1; D gene ambiguous. The germline V gene encodes CDR1 LGHNA and CDR2 YNFKEQ. V lost 0 bases to trimming and J lost 3 bases, with 11 bases between them. The CDR3 length is 15 residues.

This clonotype was counted only a few times. The chain carries TRBV4-1 and TRBJ2-7; the D is unclear. Germline loops: CDR1 MGHRA, CDR2 YSYEKL. Trimming took 0 bases from V and 1 from J, leaving 10 bases between them. The CDR3 is 15 amino acids. The CDR3 loop is CASSQDQLSSYEQYF. In DNA form, the CDR3 reads TGCGCCAGCAGCCAAGATCAGCTCAGTTCCTACGAGCAGTACTTC.

This clonotype was observed at least ten times. This chain links TRBV27 with TRBJ1-1; D not resolved. CDR3 size: 14 residues. The V gene lost 6 bases and the J gene lost 6 bases, with 17 bases spanning the gap. Germline V gives CDR1 MNHEY, CDR2 SMNVEV (reference sequence). For the CDR3, the DNA is TGTGCCAGCAGCTTGCACGCAACGAGCGCTGAAGCTTTCTTT. It yields the protein CASSLHATSAEAFF.

The chain has TRBV9 and TRBJ1-2; unclear D gene. Deletions cut 0 bases from V and 1 base from J, with 7 bases between. The germline V gene encodes CDR1 SGDLS and CDR2 YYNGEE. This CDR3 comprises 14 residues. The CDR3 nucleotides are TGTGCCAGCAGCGTAGTGGGCAGTAACTATGGCTACACCTTC. It is translated as CASSVVGSNYGYTF. The entire variable domain, with the rest obtained from reference TRBV9 and TRBJ1-2, is as follows: DSGVTQTPKHLITATGQRVTLRCSPRSGDLSVYWYQQSLDQGLQFLIQYYNGEERAKGNILERFSAQQFPDLHSELNLSSLELGDSALYFCASSVVGSNYGYTFGSGTRLTVV.

Comments on this clonotype: A much larger clonotype is one base distant, so this may be a read error. The chain is built from TRBV12-3 or TRBV12-4 and TRBJ1-2; D gene uncertain. This CDR3 has 11 residues. This CDR3 is CASSLDGGFTF. Here the CDR3 DNA reads TGTGCCAGCAGTCTCGACGGAGGCTTCACCTTC.

This clonotype appeared many times. The chain has TRBV11-3 and TRBJ2-3; D not certain. The germline V gene has CDR1 SGHNT and CDR2 YENEEA. V lost 8 bases, J lost 5 bases, and 14 bases lay in between. This CDR3 comprises 13 residues. CDR3 loop: CASGGSSLDTQYF. CDR3 in DNA: TGTGCCAGCGGTGGATCGAGCCTAGATACGCAGTATTTT.

The rearrangement links TRBV4-2 to TRBJ2-5, with TRBD2 matching over 8 bases. The CDR3 is 17 amino acids. With V trimmed by 6 bases and J by 2 bases, 14 bases remained unmatched. Germline loops: CDR1 LGHNA, CDR2 YNFKEQ. DNA of the CDR3: TGTGCCAGCAGTCAACTAGACGGGGGGGCCTCACAAGAGACCCAGTACTTC. It is translated as CASSQLDGGASQETQYF.